A few counts support the clone carrying this T cell receptor (beta chain). As yet, its antigen is unknown. These data are taken from a study of T cell responses to AZD1222 COVID-19 vaccine. Study conclusions and caveats: Spike-specific TCRs gained breadth and depth after people received two AZD1222 doses. Samples come after the peak T cell response, not at day 14. Clonal diversity was possibly underestimated; the donors were predominantly white British and more often female. Only five or six individuals given AZD1222 were seropositive at baseline.

Germline CDR1 GTSNPN, CDR2 SVGIG (reference sequence). Losses at the gene ends were 3 bases for V and 3 bases for J; bases not matched to a gene: 1. The CDR3 covers 14 residues. Sequencing used immunoSEQ multiplex PCR; TCRdb keeps in-frame clones, though not all of them. This table holds some 170,000 clones, around 89% found once. The sequencing here drew on peripheral blood, taken 28 days after the second dose of the MenACWY control vaccine. J is TRBJ2-1 and V is TRBV30; 11 positions agree with TRBD1. The receptor's source is an adult who received the MenACWY meningococcal vaccine as a control. CDR3 in DNA: TGTGCCTGGAGAGGGACAGGGGGCTACAATGAGCAGTTCTTC. Amino acids: CAWRGTGGYNEQFF.